The 15 T cell receptor beta chains below come from one sample, sequenced in a study of Tregs in tolerant kidney transplant recipients. Clones were sequenced by immunoSEQ multiplex PCR, and TCRdb holds only the in-frame ones, with some missing. The sample shows roughly 86,000 clones, over 85% of them seen only once. Mixed chimerism was transient after nonmyeloablative marrow transplants from related graft donors. The sequencing here drew on CD4+ T cells from blood (PBMCs), taken 12 months after the transplant. The receptors were gathered from a human patient who received a combined kidney and bone marrow transplant. These T cells may partly come from the graft donor.

This chain links TRBV7-2 with TRBJ2-7; 7 positions agree with TRBD2. The CDR3 is 15 residues long. CDR1 SGHTA and CDR2 FQGNSA come from the germline V gene. The J segment lost 4 bases and the V segment lost 2 bases, leaving 8 bases of the junction unmatched. The CDR3 DNA is TGTGCCAGCAGCTTAAAGGCGGGAGCTGGATACGAGCAGTACTTC. Its protein product is CASSLKAGAGYEQYF. Based on the CDR3 plus reference TRBV7-2 and TRBJ2-7, the full variable domain is GAGVSQSPSNKVTEKGKDVELRCDPISGHTALYWYRQSLGQGLEFLIYFQGNSAPDKSGLPSDRFSAERTGGSVSTLTIQRTQQEDSAVYLCASSLKAGAGYEQYFGPGTRLTVT.

This chain joins TRBV11-3 and TRBJ2-5; D is perhaps TRBD2 (5 bases). The CDR3 is 12 residues long. Germline V gene data show CDR1 as SGHNT and CDR2 as YENEEA. The V end was cut by 3 bases, the J end by 4 bases, with 6 bases between. CDR3 loop: CASSLRAETQYF. CDR3 DNA sequence: TGTGCCAGCAGCTTGCGGGCAGAGACCCAGTACTTC.

The gene calls are TRBV10-3 and TRBJ1-5; D is possibly TRBD1 (5 bases). The V and J ends lost 10 bases and 11 bases respectively, with 21 bases between them. The CDR3 is 13 residues long. Germline V gene sequence: CDR1 ENHRY, CDR2 SYGVKD. In DNA form, the CDR3 reads TGTGCCACCGGGAAAGAAGACGGGGGGTCCCAGCATTTT. Residues: CATGKEDGGSQHF.

This chain connects TRBV5-1 to TRBJ2-2; 10 positions match TRBD1. The germline V gene encodes CDR1 SGHRS and CDR2 YFSETQ. Trimming at V came to 2 bases and at J to 1 base, leaving 11 bases not matched to a gene. The length of the CDR3 is 19 residues. The CDR3 DNA sequence: TGCGCCAGCAGCTTACCTCCGGGACAGGGGAGATGGAACACCGGGGAGCTGTTTTTT. This encodes CASSLPPGQGRWNTGELFF.

Note on this clone: In the same sample, other DNA sequences code for this CDR3. CDR3 in DNA: TGTGCCAGCTCACCGGCGGCGGGGGTAGGGACTGAAGCTTTCTTT. This codes for CASSPAAGVGTEAFF. This rearrangement joins TRBV18 to TRBJ1-1; perhaps TRBD1 as D (5 bases). CDR1 and CDR2 (germline): KGHSH, LQKENI. CDR3 size: 15 residues. The V and J ends lost 3 bases and 5 bases respectively, with 16 bases between them.

The rearrangement joins TRBV4-1 to TRBJ2-7, with D possibly matching TRBD1 (6 bases). V lost 4 bases, J lost 0 bases, and 16 bases lay in between. Germline CDR1 is MGHRA and CDR2 is YSYEKL. CDR3 length: 16 residues. The CDR3 spells CASSRLRTEISYEQYF. In DNA, the CDR3 is TGCGCCAGCAGCCGCTTAAGGACAGAAATCTCCTACGAGCAGTACTTC.

The rearrangement links TRBV18 to TRBJ1-5, with D uncertain. CDR1 is KGHSH, CDR2 LQKENI, per germline. The CDR3 has 16 residues. V was clipped by 2 bases and J by 7 bases, with 18 bases between them. CDR3 DNA sequence: TGTGCCAGCTCACCATCCTGGGTTGGGCCCAACCAGCCCCAGCATTTT. Its translation is CASSPSWVGPNQPQHF. The variable domain in full, with the rest retrieved from reference TRBV18 and TRBJ1-5, is NAGVMQNPRHLVRRRGQEARLRCSPMKGHSHVYWYRQLPEEGLKFMVYLQKENIIDESGMPKERFSAEFPKEGPSILRIQQVVRGDSAAYFCASSPSWVGPNQPQHFGDGTRLSIL.

The DNA of the CDR3 is TGTGCCAGCTCGCCCGCGACTGGACTTTTTGAGCAGTTCTTC. Amino acid sequence: CASSPATGLFEQFF. The rearrangement joins TRBV18 to TRBJ2-1; tentatively, D is TRBD2 (5 bases). The CDR3 covers 14 residues. V lost 6 bases to trimming and J lost 9 bases, with 18 bases between them. Germline CDR1 and CDR2: KGHSH and LQKENI. The complete variable domain, with remaining parts taken from reference TRBV18 and TRBJ2-1, reads NAGVMQNPRHLVRRRGQEARLRCSPMKGHSHVYWYRQLPEEGLKFMVYLQKENIIDESGMPKERFSAEFPKEGPSILRIQQVVRGDSAAYFCASSPATGLFEQFFGPGTRLTVL.

The chain couples TRBV5-5 to TRBJ2-3; D gene unclear. The CDR3 has 15 residues. The V gene lost 4 bases and the J gene lost 2 bases, with 14 bases spanning the gap. Germline V gene lookup returns CDR1 SGHKS and CDR2 YYEKEE (reference sequence). Here the CDR3 DNA reads TGTGCCAGCAGCCCCGTTGGCAGATACACAGATACGCAGTATTTT. Translation gives CASSPVGRYTDTQYF.

The chain employs TRBV5-3 and TRBJ2-7; D is possibly TRBD2 (6 bases). TRBV5-3 is classed as an ORF, of uncertain function. V was trimmed by 10 bases and J by 5 bases, leaving 19 bases between them. This CDR3 contains 13 residues. Here the CDR3 DNA reads TGTGCCCCTTACCCGGGGACTTTGCACGAGCAGTACTTC. This sequence encodes CAPYPGTLHEQYF.

The gene calls are TRBV10-3 and TRBJ1-2; 9 bases match TRBD1. The junction had 8 bases not matched to a gene; V was cut back by 6 bases and J by 6 bases. The V gene's germline CDR1 is ENHRY and CDR2 SYGVKD. This CDR3 contains 14 residues. The CDR3 bases are TGTGCCATCAGGAGGACAGGGGAGGCGGATGGCTACACCTTC. This sequence encodes CAIRRTGEADGYTF.

This rearrangement joins TRBV4-2 to TRBJ2-7; 9 bases line up with TRBD1. J was trimmed by 0 bases and V by 4 bases; bases with no gene match: 4. The CDR3 consists of 15 residues. Per germline, CDR1 LGHNA and CDR2 YNFKEQ. CDR3 residues: CASSRGQGSSYEQYF. The CDR3 DNA reads as TGTGCCAGCAGCCGCGGACAGGGGAGCTCCTACGAGCAGTACTTC.

The chain couples TRBV6-5 to TRBJ2-7; TRBD1 might be the D (5 bases). The CDR3 spans 15 residues. V lost 6 bases and J 3 bases, leaving 18 bases between the germline ends. Germline-derived CDR1 and CDR2 are MNHEY and SVGAGI. CDR3 loop: CASSFTPGNNYEQYF. Written as DNA, the CDR3 is TGTGCCAGCAGCTTTACTCCAGGGAACAACTACGAGCAGTACTTC.

CDR3 protein: CASGLVQRGGEGLAGLSTDTQYF. The CDR3 DNA is TGTGCTAGTGGTTTGGTACAGCGGGGGGGGGAAGGACTAGCGGGGTTAAGCACAGATACGCAGTATTTT. The rearrangement uses TRBV12-5 and TRBJ2-3, with 12 bases fitting TRBD2. Germline V lookup: CDR1 LGHNT, CDR2 FRNRAP. The V and J ends lost 0 bases and 0 bases, in that order; junction bases with no gene match: 19. There are 23 residues in the CDR3. Combining the CDR3 with reference TRBV12-5 and TRBJ2-3 gives the whole variable domain DARVTQTPRHKVTEMGQEVTMRCQPILGHNTVFWYRQTMMQGLELLAYFRNRAPLDDSGMPKDRFSAEMPDATLATLKIQPSEPRDSAVYFCASGLVQRGGEGLAGLSTDTQYFGPGTRLTVL.

The CDR3 protein is CASSAAQWADTQYF. The DNA of the CDR3 is TGTGCCAGCAGCGCGGCCCAGTGGGCAGATACGCAGTATTTT. V usage is TRBV5-4 and J usage is TRBJ2-3; no clear D. Trimming stripped 4 bases from V and 4 bases from J, with 13 bases between. The CDR3 is 14 residues long. Looked up from germline, CDR1 is SGHNT and CDR2 is YYREEE (reference sequence).